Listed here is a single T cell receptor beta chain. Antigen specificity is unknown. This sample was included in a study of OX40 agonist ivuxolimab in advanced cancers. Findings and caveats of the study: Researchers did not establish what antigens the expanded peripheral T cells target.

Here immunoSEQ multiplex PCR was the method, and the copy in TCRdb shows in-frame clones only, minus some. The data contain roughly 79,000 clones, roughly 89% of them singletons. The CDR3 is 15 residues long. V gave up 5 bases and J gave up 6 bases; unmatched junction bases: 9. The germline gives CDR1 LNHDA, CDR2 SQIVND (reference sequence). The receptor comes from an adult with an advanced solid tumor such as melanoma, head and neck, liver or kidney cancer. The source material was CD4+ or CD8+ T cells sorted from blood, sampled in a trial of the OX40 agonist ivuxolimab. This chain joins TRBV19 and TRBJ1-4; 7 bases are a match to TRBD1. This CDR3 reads CASSFGQVAYEKLFF. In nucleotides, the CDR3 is TGTGCCAGTAGTTTTGGACAGGTCGCTTATGAAAAACTGTTTTTT.